Below are 29 T cell receptor beta chains sequenced from a single sample in a study of T cell responses to AZD1222 COVID-19 vaccine. Here immunoSEQ multiplex PCR was the method, and the copy in TCRdb shows in-frame clones only, minus some. The sample carries 95,000 to 110,000 clones, 90% recorded once. This specimen consisted of peripheral blood, obtained on day 0 of AZD1222 vaccination. Receptor source: an adult in good health.

The chain links TRBV13 to TRBJ1-6; D unresolved. Trimming removed 5 bases at V and 5 bases at J, with 4 bases between. Germline CDR1 reads PRHDT; CDR2 reads FYEKMQ (reference sequence). The CDR3 is 12 residues long. The CDR3 spells CASSTNNSPLHF. CDR3 nucleotide sequence: TGTGCCAGCAGCACGAATAATTCACCCCTCCACTTT.

The chain carries TRBV5-6 and TRBJ1-1; 7 bases map to TRBD1. The CDR3 length is 15 residues. The V segment lost 0 bases and the J segment 1 base; nucleotides outside the gene matches: 3. Germline loops: CDR1 SGHDT, CDR2 YYEEEE. This chain's CDR3 is CASSLAGTANTEAFF. The CDR3 region has the DNA TGTGCCAGCAGCTTGGCCGGGACAGCGAACACTGAAGCTTTCTTT.

The chain is built from TRBV3-1 (or the pseudogene TRBV3-2) and TRBJ1-1; no clear D. CDR1 is LGHDT, CDR2 YNNKEL, per germline (reference sequence). CDR3 length: 16 residues. Between the trimmed V and J ends, which lost 0 bases and 5 bases, there was a span of 16 bases. CDR3 loop: CASSQESSGGYTEAFF. The CDR3 DNA is TGTGCCAGCAGCCAAGAGAGTTCAGGTGGTTATACTGAAGCTTTCTTT.

V usage is TRBV25-1 and J usage is TRBJ1-2; D remains ambiguous. The CDR3 totals 14 residues. CDR1 is MGHDK and CDR2 is SYGVNS in the germline V gene. Trimming left V 0 bases short and J 8 bases short, with 13 bases between. The DNA for the CDR3 is TGTGCCAGCAGTGAATACTCAGTTGTTGGGGGCTACACCTTC. Protein product: CASSEYSVVGGYTF.

The J gene is TRBJ2-2, the V gene TRBV5-1; 9 positions match TRBD1. This CDR3 has 16 amino acids. Germline V CDR1 and CDR2: SGHRS, YFSETQ. J lost 1 base, V lost 4 bases, and 5 bases had no gene match. The CDR3 here is CASSAPTGGNTGELFF. The CDR3 DNA sequence: TGCGCCAGCAGCGCACCGACAGGGGGGAACACCGGGGAGCTGTTTTTT.

The chain carries TRBV19 and TRBJ1-5, with D unresolved. The CDR3 is made up of 14 amino acids. V lost 5 bases and J lost 9, with 17 bases in between. Germline CDR1 is LNHDA and CDR2 is SQIVND (reference sequence). The CDR3 nucleotides read TGTGCCAGTAGTCCTTTCGGGAACCCTCGGCCCCAGCATTTT. It translates to CASSPFGNPRPQHF.

The gene calls are TRBV5-4 and TRBJ1-2; 10 nucleotides line up with TRBD1. The J segment lost 7 bases and the V segment lost 0 bases, leaving 3 bases of the junction unmatched. CDR3 size: 14 residues. Germline V gene data show CDR1 as SGHNT and CDR2 as YYREEE (reference sequence). CDR3 nucleotides: TGTGCCAGCAGCTTGGCTGGGACAGGGGCTGGCTACACCTTC. It yields the protein CASSLAGTGAGYTF.

This chain joins TRBV5-1 and TRBJ2-3, with TRBD2 identical over 11 bases. Trimming at V came to 5 bases and at J to 3 bases, leaving 5 bases not matched to a gene. This CDR3 has 15 residues. Germline values: CDR1 SGHRS, CDR2 YFSETQ. The CDR3 reads CASRYGLAGTDTQYF. In DNA form, the CDR3 reads TGCGCCAGCAGATACGGACTAGCGGGTACAGATACGCAGTATTTT.

This chain links TRBV21-1 with TRBJ1-2; TRBD1 is the table's D call, not checked against the DNA. TRBV21-1 is a pseudogene. This CDR3 region has 18 residues. As DNA, the CDR3 is TGTGCCAGCAGCAAGAATCCGGGACAGGAACTAAGGGCCTATGGCTACACCTTC. It encodes CASSKNPGQELRAYGYTF.

The chain links TRBV7-9 to TRBJ2-1; D might be TRBD1 (5 bases). The CDR3 runs 13 residues. Between the trimmed V and J ends, which lost 8 bases and 6 bases, there was a span of 14 bases. The V gene's germline CDR1 is SEHNR and CDR2 FQNEAQ (reference sequence). Written as DNA, the CDR3 is TGTGCCAGCGAAGGAGAAAGGGGCAATGAGCAGTTCTTC. This codes for CASEGERGNEQFF.

The rearrangement links TRBV7-2 to TRBJ1-2; no clear D. Germline V gene data show CDR1 as SGHTA and CDR2 as FQGNSA. The CDR3 loop spans 15 amino acids. V lost 2 bases to trimming and J lost 5 bases, with 15 bases between them. The CDR3 spells CASSLFVATMYGYTF. CDR3 DNA: TGTGCCAGCAGCTTATTTGTAGCGACCATGTATGGCTACACCTTC. The full variable domain, completed using reference TRBV7-2 and TRBJ1-2, is GAGVSQSPSNKVTEKGKDVELRCDPISGHTALYWYRQSLGQGLEFLIYFQGNSAPDKSGLPSDRFSAERTGGSVSTLTIQRTQQEDSAVYLCASSLFVATMYGYTFGSGTRLTVV.

This clone was detected once. The chain employs TRBV10-3 and TRBJ1-5, with unresolved D. The germline V gene encodes CDR1 ENHRY and CDR2 SYGVKD. Trimming pared 4 bases from V and 6 bases from J, leaving 19 bases between. The CDR3 is 16 amino acids. Written as DNA, the CDR3 is TGTGCCATCAGTGGAGGACCGCCGAGCCAAGGTCAGCCCCAGCATTTT. Residues: CAISGGPPSQGQPQHF.

A single count supports this clone. This chain joins TRBV3-1 (or the pseudogene TRBV3-2) and TRBJ2-1; D unresolved. CDR1 is LGHDT, CDR2 YNNKEL, per germline (reference sequence). Trimming removed 6 bases from V and 7 bases from J, with 7 bases in between. The CDR3 runs 11 residues. The DNA of the CDR3 is TGTGCCAGCAGTTCTCCAAATGAGCAGTTCTTC. This encodes CASSSPNEQFF.

The CDR3 sequence: CASSEVSYQETQYF. In DNA form, the CDR3 reads TGTGCCAGCAGCGAAGTTTCGTACCAAGAGACCCAGTACTTC. V and J are TRBV3-1 (or the pseudogene TRBV3-2) and TRBJ2-5, with unresolved D. Germline V lookup: CDR1 LGHDT, CDR2 YNNKEL (reference sequence). V lost 5 bases and J 0 bases, leaving 10 bases between the germline ends. This CDR3 has 14 amino acids.

The gene calls are TRBV7-2 and TRBJ1-2; no firm D call. With 1 base removed from V and 4 bases from J, the gap between germline ends came to 4 bases. This CDR3 contains 12 residues. CDR1 SGHTA and CDR2 FQGNSA come from the germline V gene. This CDR3 is CASSLDGYGYTF. Here the CDR3 DNA reads TGTGCCAGCAGCTTAGATGGCTATGGCTACACCTTC.

The V gene is TRBV9, the J gene TRBJ2-1; 9 bases line up with TRBD1. The V and J ends lost 4 bases and 9 bases, in that order; junction bases with no gene match: 5. In germline, CDR1 is SGDLS, CDR2 YYNGEE. This CDR3 spans 13 amino acids. The CDR3 loop is CASSITQGAEQFF. The DNA of the CDR3 is TGTGCCAGCAGCATCACACAGGGGGCTGAGCAGTTCTTC.

The gene calls are TRBV5-5 and TRBJ1-1; D is undetermined. Trimming pared 4 bases from V and 4 bases from J, leaving 20 bases between. The CDR3 contains 16 residues. Germline V gene data show CDR1 as SGHKS and CDR2 as YYEKEE (reference sequence). The CDR3 nucleotides read TGTGCCAGCAGCCCGAAGGGAAACCCACCCCTCACTGAAGCTTTCTTT. Translated: CASSPKGNPPLTEAFF.

This chain links TRBV7-8 with TRBJ2-5; D is uncertain. Germline-derived CDR1 and CDR2 are SGHVS and FQNEAQ. The length of the CDR3 is 15 residues. The germline V and J ends were trimmed by 2 bases and 5 bases, with 15 bases remaining between them. The CDR3 coding sequence is TGTGCCAGCAGCTTAATCATCCAGATCGGGGAGACCCAGTACTTC. Protein product: CASSLIIQIGETQYF.

J is TRBJ1-1 and V is TRBV19; D ambiguous. CDR1 and CDR2 from the germline V gene are LNHDA and SQIVND (reference sequence). The V and J ends lost 3 bases and 2 bases respectively, with 13 bases between them. This CDR3 spans 15 amino acids. The CDR3 DNA is TGTGCCAGTAGTATTGGGCAGGTCGTAAACACTGAAGCTTTCTTT. Translation gives CASSIGQVVNTEAFF.

The chain links TRBV18 to TRBJ1-6; D gene uncertain. The CDR3 sequence is 13 residues long. In germline, CDR1 is KGHSH, CDR2 LQKENI. Trimming pared 1 base from V and 8 bases from J, leaving 6 bases between. CDR3 sequence (DNA): TGTGCCAGCTCACCACGGGAAGATTCACCCCTCCACTTT. The encoded protein is CASSPREDSPLHF.

V usage is TRBV5-6 and J usage is TRBJ1-2; possible D gene TRBD1, 6 bases. This CDR3 region has 15 residues. The V gene lost 0 bases and the J gene lost 2 bases, with 11 bases spanning the gap. Germline CDR1 reads SGHDT; CDR2 reads YYEEEE. CDR3 sequence (DNA): TGTGCCAGCAGCTTGGAGGACAGAACCAACTATGGCTACACCTTC. It is translated as CASSLEDRTNYGYTF.

The chain carries TRBV6-4 and TRBJ1-3; D is unclear. V lost 10 bases and J 0 bases, leaving 10 bases between the germline ends. The germline V gene has CDR1 MRHNA and CDR2 SNTAGT. This CDR3 has 13 residues. CDR3 sequence: CAKQTSSGNTIYF. CDR3 coding DNA: TGTGCCAAACAAACGAGCTCTGGAAACACCATATATTTT.

The chain joins TRBV7-3 to TRBJ1-6; TRBD1 might be the D (5 bases). V was pared by 0 bases and J by 6 bases, with 24 bases between. The CDR3 is 20 residues long. Germline values: CDR1 SGHTA, CDR2 FQGTGA. The CDR3 loop is CASSLTWGWKTPSANSPLHF. CDR3 in DNA: TGTGCCAGCAGCTTAACGTGGGGGTGGAAGACCCCCTCGGCTAATTCACCCCTCCACTTT.

The gene calls are TRBV6-6 and TRBJ1-2; perhaps TRBD1 as D (5 bases). The CDR3 loop spans 14 amino acids. The germline V and J ends were trimmed by 6 bases and 2 bases, with 13 bases remaining between them. Germline V gene sequence: CDR1 MNHNY, CDR2 SVGAGI (reference sequence). The CDR3: CASRLIGGNYGYTF. In DNA, the CDR3 is TGTGCCAGCAGGTTGATCGGGGGGAACTATGGCTACACCTTC.

With respect to this clone: Relative to the germline gene, one junction end is altered; a read error may explain this. The chain recombines TRBV5-4 with TRBJ1-1, with 8 positions matching TRBD1. The CDR3 is 16 amino acids. Per the germline V gene, CDR1 is SGHNT and CDR2 is YYREEE (reference sequence). The CDR3: CASSLRTGSPNAEAFF. DNA of the CDR3: TGTGCCAGCAGCTTGAGGACAGGGTCCCCGAACGCTGAAGCTTTCTTT. Full variable domain (missing parts from reference TRBV5-4 and TRBJ1-1): ETGVTQSPTHLIKTRGQQVTLRCSSQSGHNTVSWYQQALGQGPQFIFQYYREEENGRGNFPPRFSGLQFPNYSSELNVNALELDDSALYLCASSLRTGSPNAEAFFGQGTRLTVV.

In DNA, the CDR3 is TGTGCCAGCAGCTTAGGGGTGGGGGGTGCGGCCTACGAGCAGTACTTC. Residues: CASSLGVGGAAYEQYF. The V gene is TRBV7-9, the J gene TRBJ2-7, with a possible D match to TRBD2 (6 bases). The CDR3 totals 16 residues. V lost 1 base, J lost 2 bases, and 15 bases lay in between. The germline CDR1 and CDR2 sequences are SEHNR and FQNEAQ (reference sequence). Full variable domain (remainder filled in from reference TRBV7-9 and TRBJ2-7): DTGVSQNPRHKITKRGQNVTFRCDPISEHNRLYWYRQTLGQGPEFLTYFQNEAQLEKSRLLSDRFSAERPKGSFSTLEIQRTEQGDSAMYLCASSLGVGGAAYEQYFGPGTRLTVT.

The V and J genes are TRBV18 and TRBJ2-7, with a possible D match to TRBD2 (5 bases). From germline, CDR1 is KGHSH and CDR2 LQKENI. Trimming pared 2 bases from V and 3 bases from J, leaving 11 bases between. The CDR3 runs 14 residues. For the CDR3, the DNA is TGTGCCAGCTCACCAAGTCTCCGGGGCTACGAGCAGTACTTC. Protein product: CASSPSLRGYEQYF.

V is TRBV6-5 and J is TRBJ2-7, with D perhaps matching TRBD1 (8 bases). Germline V gene lookup returns CDR1 MNHEY and CDR2 SVGAGI. The germline V and J ends were trimmed by 5 bases and 2 bases, with 16 bases remaining between them. The CDR3 totals 15 residues. The CDR3 DNA follows: TGTGCCAGCAGTCCACAGGGGGGGCTCCCCTACGAGCAGTACTTC. It codes for CASSPQGGLPYEQYF.

This rearrangement joins TRBV5-1 to TRBJ1-4; tentative D call: TRBD1 (5 bases). This CDR3 has 14 residues. The V gene's germline CDR1 is SGHRS and CDR2 YFSETQ. V shed 0 bases and J shed 6 bases, with 9 bases lying between them. The CDR3, as DNA: TGCGCCAGCAGCTTGGGGGGAGGGGATGAAAAACTGTTTTTT. Amino acid sequence: CASSLGGGDEKLFF.